The TCR beta chain under discussion was sequenced for a study of T-cell reconstitution after alpha-beta-depleted transplantation in children. This clonotype occurred a few times. Its antigen is not identified. Study outcomes and limitations: Expanded graft clones numbering several hundred reportedly gave rise to alpha-beta T cells about two months after transplant.

Unique molecular identifiers were incorporated during preparation of the TCRbeta library. TCRdb used MiXCR to reprocess the PCR reads, holding one entry per CDR3 protein. This repertoire shows approximately 120,000 distinct CDR3 sequences, roughly 10% found once; its top ten account for less than 25%. The input for sequencing was PBMCs, mostly from graft donor cells, taken 180 days after TCRalphabeta/CD19-depleted stem cell transplant. The receptor comes from a girl younger than two who had a stem cell transplant for combined immunodeficiency, so the T cells may come from the graft donor.

CDR3 protein: CASSLGDLLLGIETQYF. CDR3 bases: TGCGCCAGCAGCTTAGGGGATCTACTCTTGGGGATCGAGACCCAGTACTTC. This rearrangement joins TRBV5-1 to TRBJ2-5; perhaps TRBD1 as D (5 bases). This CDR3 contains 17 residues. The germline gives CDR1 SGHRS, CDR2 YFSETQ. Trimming stripped 2 bases from V and 5 bases from J, with 22 bases between.